A single sample is the source of the 18 T cell receptor beta chains below, sequenced in a study of CD8 T cells in ankylosing spondylitis. Study conclusions and caveats: A motif in TCR beta, a set of roughly eight highly homologous variants, appeared characteristic of ankylosing spondylitis blood.

TCRdb used MiXCR to reprocess the 5' RACE reads, holding one entry per CDR3 protein. The table lists some 840,000 distinct CDR3 sequences, 10% to 15% of them singletons. For these TCRs, the target antigens are not known. Sequencing was done on a sample of blood, either unsorted or a sorted T cell fraction (not recorded which). The receptor set was obtained from a male donor with ankylosing spondylitis.

A few counts support this clonotype. The genes are TRBV28 and TRBJ2-7; TRBD1 aligns across 7 bases. The CDR3 spans 14 residues. Germline CDR1 is MDHEN and CDR2 is SYDVKM. Losses at the gene ends were 4 bases for V and 4 bases for J; bases not matched to a gene: 7. The CDR3 DNA is TGTGCCAGCAGTTCGGGACAGCTCCCTTACGAGCAGTACTTC. Amino acids: CASSSGQLPYEQYF.

The J gene is TRBJ1-3, the V gene TRBV7-2; D possibly corresponds to TRBD1 (6 bases). Per germline, CDR1 SGHTA and CDR2 FQGNSA. The CDR3 totals 17 residues. Trimming stripped 2 bases from V and 0 bases from J, with 14 bases between. The CDR3 DNA reads TGTGCCAGCAGCTTAACAGGGTCCCAGAGCTCTGGAAACACCATATATTTT. Protein sequence: CASSLTGSQSSGNTIYF.

The chain joins TRBV20-1 to TRBJ2-7, with D hard to call. CDR3 length: 15 residues. Germline lookup yields CDR1 DFQATT and CDR2 SNEGSKA (reference sequence). Trimming pared 0 bases from V and 4 bases from J, leaving 16 bases between. DNA of the CDR3: TGCAGTGCTAGAGATCGGTCGTACCTAAAGTACGAGCAGTACTTC. Residues: CSARDRSYLKYEQYF.

This clonotype was counted only a few times. V is TRBV5-6 and J is TRBJ2-6; D is unclear. This CDR3 is 15 amino acids long. The ends were cut back, 2 bases at V and 1 base at J, with 7 bases in the middle. The germline gives CDR1 SGHDT, CDR2 YYEEEE. CDR3 protein: CASSFGYSGANVLTF. Written as DNA, the CDR3 is TGTGCCAGCAGCTTCGGATATTCTGGGGCCAACGTCCTGACTTTC.

This clonotype showed up many times. The chain combines TRBV29-1 with TRBJ2-3, with a possible D match to TRBD2 (6 bases). CDR1 SQVTM and CDR2 ANQGSEA come from the germline V gene. Trimming pared 6 bases from V and 1 base from J, leaving 14 bases between. CDR3 length equals 14 residues. CDR3: CSVSRDSGTDTQYF. The CDR3 nucleotides are TGCAGCGTCTCCCGGGACTCAGGCACAGATACGCAGTATTTT.

This clonotype was seen only once. The chain is built from TRBV15 and TRBJ2-3, with D unclear. The CDR3 covers 13 residues. Trimming pared 5 bases from V and 4 bases from J, leaving 10 bases between. Per germline, CDR1 LNHNV and CDR2 YYDKDF (reference sequence). The CDR3: CATSGSGSDTQYF. The CDR3, as DNA: TGTGCCACCAGCGGAAGTGGCTCAGATACGCAGTATTTT.

This clonotype turned up a few times. The gene calls are TRBV5-6 and TRBJ2-2; TRBD2 matches at 8 bases. V lost 4 bases to trimming and J lost 1 base; unmatched junction nucleotides: 9. The CDR3 has 17 amino acids. The germline V gene encodes CDR1 SGHDT and CDR2 YYEEEE. The CDR3 nucleotides read TGTGCCAGCAGCCAGCCCCTCAGCGGGGGGAACACCGGGGAGCTGTTTTTT. Translating gives CASSQPLSGGNTGELFF.

J is TRBJ1-2 and V is TRBV7-2, with unresolved D. The CDR3 extends over 14 amino acids. V lost 1 base and J lost 5, with 11 bases in between. Germline V gene lookup returns CDR1 SGHTA and CDR2 FQGNSA. CDR3 sequence reads: CASSLDALEYGYTF. CDR3 in DNA: TGTGCCAGCAGCTTAGACGCGCTGGAGTATGGCTACACCTTC.

This clonotype was counted many times. The rearrangement uses TRBV7-6 and TRBJ2-1; 8 bases match TRBD2. Germline V gene data show CDR1 as SGHVS and CDR2 as FNYEAQ. The CDR3 has 15 residues. After removal of 1 base from V and 4 bases from J, the junction contained 3 bases not matched to a gene. This chain's CDR3 is CASSLDGRVYNEQFF. The CDR3 DNA follows: TGTGCCAGCAGCTTAGACGGGAGGGTATACAATGAGCAGTTCTTC.

This clonotype turned up a few times. The rearrangement links TRBV29-1 to TRBJ2-5, with D perhaps matching TRBD2 (5 bases). Germline values: CDR1 SQVTM, CDR2 ANQGSEA. The CDR3 is 13 amino acids. V was clipped by 6 bases and J by 9 bases, with 20 bases between them. CDR3 loop: CSVSGTFMRAQYF. The CDR3 DNA sequence: TGCAGCGTCTCGGGCACCTTTATGAGGGCCCAGTACTTC.

This chain joins TRBV12-3 or TRBV12-4 and TRBJ1-1; D unresolved. This CDR3 has 15 amino acids. V was pared by 3 bases and J by 0 bases, with 11 bases between. CDR3 sequence: CASSFDGWLNTEAFF. The CDR3 DNA sequence: TGTGCCAGCAGTTTTGACGGGTGGCTGAACACTGAAGCTTTCTTT.

Only a few counts were recorded for this clonotype. This chain links TRBV20-1 with TRBJ1-6; D is possibly TRBD1 (5 bases). The germline CDR1 and CDR2 sequences are DFQATT and SNEGSKA (reference sequence). The V end was cut by 5 bases, the J end by 3 bases, with 14 bases between. The CDR3 runs 15 residues. The CDR3: CSADSLTHYNSPLHF. The CDR3 coding sequence is TGCAGTGCTGACAGCCTTACACACTATAATTCACCCCTCCACTTT.

This clonotype was seen a few times. V gene TRBV20-1 combines with J gene TRBJ1-6, with 9 bases that match TRBD1. The trim removed 5 bases at V and 7 bases at J, leaving 9 bases unmatched. This CDR3 is built from 15 residues. The germline CDR1 and CDR2 sequences are DFQATT and SNEGSKA (reference sequence). The CDR3 sequence is CSAPPRTGENSPLHF. In DNA, the CDR3 is TGCAGTGCTCCCCCCCGGACAGGGGAGAATTCACCCCTCCACTTT.

This clonotype was seen a handful of times. This chain uses TRBV24-1 with TRBJ2-1, with 8 bases aligning to TRBD2. J was trimmed by 3 bases and V by 0 bases; bases with no gene match: 0. CDR1 KGHDR and CDR2 SFDVKD come from the germline V gene. The CDR3 contains 15 residues. The CDR3 DNA is TGTGCCACCAGTGATTTGCTAGCGGGCTACAATGAGCAGTTCTTC. It encodes CATSDLLAGYNEQFF.

This clonotype showed up just a few times. V and J are TRBV7-2 and TRBJ1-4; TRBD1 agrees at 7 bases. Germline assignment: CDR1 SGHTA and CDR2 FQGNSA. With V trimmed by 1 base and J by 11 bases, 10 bases remained unmatched. The CDR3 consists of 15 residues. In DNA form, the CDR3 reads TGTGCCAGCAGCTTAGGAGGCCAGGGGGAGCGCAAACTGTTTTTT. Protein product: CASSLGGQGERKLFF. Combining the CDR3 with reference TRBV7-2 and TRBJ1-4 gives the whole variable domain GAGVSQSPSNKVTEKGKDVELRCDPISGHTALYWYRQSLGQGLEFLIYFQGNSAPDKSGLPSDRFSAERTGGSVSTLTIQRTQQEDSAVYLCASSLGGQGERKLFFGSGTQLSVL.

This clonotype was counted a few times. V is TRBV6-5 and J is TRBJ2-3; D not resolved. Germline CDR1 reads MNHEY; CDR2 reads SVGAGI. The CDR3 runs 13 residues. Trimming shortened V by 0 bases and J by 8 bases, and 9 bases separated the two germline ends. The CDR3 here is CASSYSNYGTQYF. As DNA, the CDR3 is TGTGCCAGCAGTTACTCGAATTACGGTACGCAGTATTTT.

V gene TRBV7-2 combines with J gene TRBJ1-6, with D hard to call. The CDR3 has 14 amino acids. Germline V lookup: CDR1 SGHTA, CDR2 FQGNSA. With 1 base removed from V and 9 bases from J, the gap between germline ends came to 10 bases. CDR3 bases: TGTGCCAGCAGCTTAGATGGGAACAGTTCACCCCTCCACTTT. It codes for CASSLDGNSSPLHF.

This chain joins TRBV7-9 and TRBJ1-4; D call uncertain. Germline lookup yields CDR1 SEHNR and CDR2 FQNEAQ (reference sequence). This CDR3 comprises 16 residues. Trimming cost V 0 bases and J 4 bases, with 12 bases left between them. This chain's CDR3 is CASSLAAGPFNEKLFF. The CDR3 DNA follows: TGTGCCAGCAGCTTAGCGGCCGGGCCTTTTAATGAAAAACTGTTTTTT.